This T cell receptor beta chain was retrieved from a study of blood T cell repertoires in COVID-19. The length of the CDR3 is 14 residues. Trimming left V 2 bases short and J 0 bases short, with 7 bases between. Germline-derived CDR1 and CDR2 are SGHTA and FQGNSA. Using immunoSEQ multiplex PCR, the repertoire was profiled, and TCRdb retains in-frame clones only, with some absent. The table shows fewer than 30,000 clones, with roughly 90% occurring only once. The source of this sequence is a human donor with active COVID-19. The donor label of this sample is uncertain. Sample: peripheral blood. J is TRBJ1-1 and V is TRBV7-2, with D tentatively TRBD1 (5 bases). Written as DNA, the CDR3 is TGTGCCAGCAGCTTAAGGGGTTTGAACACTGAAGCTTTCTTT. Protein sequence: CASSLRGLNTEAFF.